The present T cell receptor beta chain was sequenced within a study of CD8+ T cells in alopecia areata. Treatment in this sample: oral pan-JAK inhibitor, 5-10 mg twice daily. This CDR3 has 16 residues. The germline V gene encodes CDR1 LNHDA and CDR2 SQIVND (reference sequence). After removal of 3 bases from V and 2 bases from J, the junction contained 8 bases not matched to a gene. As the sequencing template, cDNA was produced by extracting RNA and reverse transcribing it. TCRdb's copy holds only in-frame clones and misses some; the assay was immunoSEQ multiplex PCR. The repertoire includes 150,000 to 200,000 clones, around three fifths of them detected once, and approximately 1.3% sits in the top ten.

This clonotype was sampled from a human donor with alopecia areata. V gene TRBV19 combines with J gene TRBJ1-1, with 8 bases identical to TRBD1. Sequenced material: CD4+ T cells sorted from blood, taken around week 50, from a patient treated with tofacitinib. The CDR3 sequence: CASSIARDRFNTEAFF. The CDR3 bases are TGTGCCAGTAGTATCGCCAGGGACAGGTTTAACACTGAAGCTTTCTTT.